This T cell receptor beta chain emerged from a study of T cell responses to AZD1222 COVID-19 vaccine. Sequenced by immunoSEQ multiplex PCR; TCRdb stores in-frame clones only, minus some. The table includes about 81,000 clones, around 93% detected once. As to this clone: Other DNA variants within this sample encode the same CDR3.

V lost 6 bases and J lost 6; bases outside the gene matches: 5. CDR3 length: 14 amino acids. Germline CDR1 MNHEY, CDR2 SVGAGI. The V call is TRBV6-5, the J call TRBJ1-5; 10 positions agree with TRBD1. The receptor's source is an adult who received the AZD1222 COVID-19 vaccine. The starting material was peripheral blood, obtained 28 days after the second AZD1222 dose. The CDR3 DNA sequence: TGTGCCAGCAGGGAGACAGGGGGCGGTCAGCCCCAGCATTTT. This translates into CASRETGGGQPQHF.